The clone carrying this T cell receptor (beta chain) was observed many times. Its specificity is not known. In TCRdb, the 5' RACE reads were re-called with MiXCR into one record per CDR3 protein. The sample lists more than 400,000 distinct CDR3 sequences, nearly 15% seen once, with around 0.4% in the top ten. These data come from a study of identical twins. General study points: Fewer insertions characterized abundant cord blood beta clonotypes, whereas memory repertoires showed none. Alpha sequences that were out-of-frame and twin-shared showed an excess of low generation probability.

V was pared by 3 bases and J by 0 bases, with 9 bases between. CDR1 is PRHDT, CDR2 FYEKMQ, per germline (reference sequence). There are 16 residues in the CDR3. This sample was shared with a second study, whose subject was yellow fever vaccine responses in identical twins.

Sequencing input: CD4+ T cells sorted from blood. The receptor comes from a woman aged 18-29 years in good health. The V gene is TRBV13, the J gene TRBJ1-6; D gene ambiguous. CDR3 sequence: CASSFLSSSYNSPLHF. The CDR3 DNA reads as TGTGCCAGCAGCTTTCTCAGCAGCTCCTATAATTCACCCCTCCACTTT.